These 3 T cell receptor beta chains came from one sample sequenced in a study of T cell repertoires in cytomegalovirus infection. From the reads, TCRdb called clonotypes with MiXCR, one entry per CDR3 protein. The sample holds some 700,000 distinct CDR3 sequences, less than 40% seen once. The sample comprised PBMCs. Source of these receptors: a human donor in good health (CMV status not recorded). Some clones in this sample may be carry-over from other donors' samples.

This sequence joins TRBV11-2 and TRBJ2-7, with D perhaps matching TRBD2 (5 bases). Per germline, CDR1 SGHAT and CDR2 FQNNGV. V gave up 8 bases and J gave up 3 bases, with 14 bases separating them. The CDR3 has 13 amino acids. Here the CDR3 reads CASCRQRHYEQYF. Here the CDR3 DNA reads TGTGCCAGCTGTCGGCAGCGGCACTACGAGCAGTACTTC.

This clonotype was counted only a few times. DNA for the CDR3: TGCAGTGCTAGTTTGGCGGGGGCCCTATACAATGAGCAGTTCTTC. Translated: CSASLAGALYNEQFF. The rearrangement links TRBV20-1 to TRBJ2-1, with TRBD2 as a possible D gene (7 bases). With 3 bases removed from V and 4 bases from J, the gap between germline ends came to 16 bases. Germline V gives CDR1 DFQATT, CDR2 SNEGSKA (reference sequence). The CDR3 loop spans 15 amino acids.

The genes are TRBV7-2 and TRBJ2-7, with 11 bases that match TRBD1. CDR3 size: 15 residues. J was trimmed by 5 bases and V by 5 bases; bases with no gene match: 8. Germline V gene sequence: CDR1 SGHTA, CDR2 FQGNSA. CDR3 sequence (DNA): TGTGCCAGCAGCCCCCGGACAGGGGGCCTGAACGAGCAGTACTTC. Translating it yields CASSPRTGGLNEQYF.